Following are 31 T cell receptor beta chains from one sample sequenced in a study of beta chain features in type 1 diabetes. The entirety of the isolated RNA underwent reverse transcription, so expressed TCRB transcripts were sequenced. Produced via immunoSEQ multiplex PCR; TCRdb's table is partial and in-frame only. The sample includes about 900,000 clones, under 20% seen only once; the top ten take 0.02% to 0.025%. Sequenced: naive CD4+ T cells from blood. Receptors were obtained from a woman younger than 30 in good health.

This chain uses TRBV14 with TRBJ2-1; D is uncertain. Germline V gives CDR1 SGHDN, CDR2 FVKESK. V dropped 1 base and J dropped 0 bases, with 16 bases sitting between them. The CDR3 runs 18 residues. The CDR3 protein is CASSQVFVPPSSYNEQFF. The CDR3 DNA follows: TGTGCCAGCAGCCAAGTCTTCGTCCCCCCAAGCTCCTACAATGAGCAGTTCTTC.

The rearrangement uses TRBV6-5 and TRBJ2-5; tentative D call: TRBD2 (5 bases). The V end was cut by 0 bases, the J end by 5 bases, with 7 bases between. This CDR3 is 13 amino acids long. Looked up from germline, CDR1 is MNHEY and CDR2 is SVGAGI. The DNA of the CDR3 is TGTGCCAGCAGTTACTCCCGGGGTGAGACCCAGTACTTC. Translated: CASSYSRGETQYF.

This clone was picked up a small number of times. The chain recombines TRBV7-3 with TRBJ2-1, with 12 bases that match TRBD2. The junction had 3 bases not matched to a gene; V was cut back by 6 bases and J by 9 bases. CDR1 is SGHTA, CDR2 FQGTGA, per germline. CDR3 length: 13 amino acids. For the CDR3, the DNA is TGTGCCAGCAGACTAGCGGGAGGTAGTGAGCAGTTCTTC. Its protein product is CASRLAGGSEQFF.

The genes are TRBV14 and TRBJ2-5, with 8 bases lining up with TRBD2. The J call is doubtful: the DNA matches TRBJ2-7 better. CDR1 is SGHDN, CDR2 FVKESK, per germline. The CDR3 has 16 residues. Here the CDR3 DNA reads TGTGCCAGCAGCCAGAAAATCGGGACTAGCTCCTACGAGCAGTACTTC. This encodes CASSQKIGTSSYEQYF.

The rearrangement uses TRBV27 and TRBJ2-3; perhaps TRBD2 as D (5 bases). This CDR3 has 15 residues. CDR1 and CDR2 (germline): MNHEY, SMNVEV (reference sequence). Deletions cut 5 bases from V and 1 base from J, with 13 bases between. The CDR3 spells CASSLSARGTDTQYF. DNA for the CDR3: TGTGCCAGCAGTCTTAGCGCCCGGGGCACAGATACGCAGTATTTT.

The sample holds a few counts of this clone. V is TRBV7-9 and J is TRBJ2-3, with D maybe TRBD1 (5 bases). CDR1 and CDR2 (germline): SEHNR, FQNEAQ (reference sequence). Trimming stripped 11 bases from V and 6 bases from J, with 6 bases between. The CDR3 sequence is 9 residues long. DNA of the CDR3: TGTGCCCCAGGGGATACGCAGTATTTT. This translates into CAPGDTQYF.

This sequence joins TRBV10-3 and TRBJ2-5, with TRBD2 identical over 13 bases. The CDR3 has 16 amino acids. J was trimmed by 2 bases and V by 8 bases; bases with no gene match: 8. Germline-derived CDR1 and CDR2 are ENHRY and SYGVKD. The CDR3 sequence: CAIAKGTSGTQETQYF. In DNA form, the CDR3 reads TGTGCCATCGCGAAAGGGACTAGCGGGACGCAAGAGACCCAGTACTTC.

This sequence joins TRBV19 and TRBJ1-2, with unresolved D. The CDR3 runs 14 residues. The V gene's germline CDR1 is LNHDA and CDR2 SQIVND (reference sequence). V shed 3 bases and J shed 5 bases, with 13 bases lying between them. The CDR3 DNA sequence: TGTGCCAGTAGTATGGTACCAGGCGCTTATGGCTACACCTTC. Amino acids: CASSMVPGAYGYTF.

V usage is TRBV2 and J usage is TRBJ2-3; no clear D gene. The V gene lost 4 bases and the J gene lost 1 base, with 6 bases spanning the gap. Germline loops: CDR1 SNHLY, CDR2 FYNNEI. The CDR3 is made up of 13 amino acids. CDR3 sequence (DNA): TGTGCCAGCAGTGGGGTCCGCACAGATACGCAGTATTTT. It is translated as CASSGVRTDTQYF.

The chain recombines TRBV10-3 with TRBJ2-7, with 10 bases matching TRBD1. CDR3 size: 14 residues. Germline lookup yields CDR1 ENHRY and CDR2 SYGVKD. With V trimmed by 6 bases and J by 5 bases, 7 bases remained unmatched. The CDR3, as DNA: TGTGCCATCAGCCGGGACAGGGGTGACGACGAGCAGTACTTC. Translating it yields CAISRDRGDDEQYF.

The chain couples TRBV9 to TRBJ1-1; D uncertain. This CDR3 has 13 amino acids. Between the trimmed V and J ends, which lost 0 bases and 5 bases, there was a span of 8 bases. The V gene's germline CDR1 is SGDLS and CDR2 YYNGEE. The chain's CDR3 is CASSVGSRTEAFF. The DNA for the CDR3 is TGTGCCAGCAGCGTAGGAAGCAGAACTGAAGCTTTCTTT.

The rearrangement links TRBV11-2 to TRBJ2-1, with 9 bases lining up with TRBD2. Trimming took 3 bases from V and 3 from J; bases not matched to a gene: 3. CDR1 is SGHAT and CDR2 is FQNNGV in the germline V gene. The CDR3 is 15 amino acids. The DNA for the CDR3 is TGTGCCAGCAGCTTCAGACTAGCGGACTACAATGAGCAGTTCTTC. This encodes CASSFRLADYNEQFF.

The V gene is TRBV9, the J gene TRBJ1-5; 9 bases agree with TRBD1. Per germline, CDR1 SGDLS and CDR2 YYNGEE. This CDR3 has 15 amino acids. V lost 4 bases and J lost 4; bases outside the gene matches: 6. In DNA form, the CDR3 reads TGTGCCAGCAGCACAACAGGGGGCGAGAATCAGCCCCAGCATTTT. Amino acid sequence: CASSTTGGENQPQHF.

This clone has more than one count but fewer than ten. Distinct nucleotide sequences in the sample also encode this CDR3. J is TRBJ2-3 and V is TRBV18; 8 bases align to TRBD1. V was pared by 4 bases and J by 4 bases, with 1 base of the junction left unmatched. This CDR3 has 13 residues. Germline lookup yields CDR1 KGHSH and CDR2 LQKENI. CDR3 bases: TGTGCCAGCTCACTACAGGGGGCAGATACGCAGTATTTT. Translated, it gives CASSLQGADTQYF.

This chain connects TRBV15 to TRBJ2-3; no clear D gene. The CDR3 consists of 11 residues. Trimming cost V 5 bases and J 7 bases, with 7 bases left between them. Germline CDR1 LNHNV, CDR2 YYDKDF (reference sequence). CDR3 in amino acids: CATSGGYTQYF. DNA of the CDR3: TGTGCCACCAGCGGCGGTTATACGCAGTATTTT.

This chain joins TRBV27 and TRBJ2-4; D may correspond to TRBD1 or TRBD2 (5 bases each). Germline V gene lookup returns CDR1 MNHEY and CDR2 SMNVEV (reference sequence). V dropped 4 bases and J dropped 1 base, with 20 bases sitting between them. This CDR3 contains 18 residues. CDR3 loop: CASSSINRPRGAKNIQYF. As DNA, the CDR3 is TGTGCCAGCAGTTCAATCAATAGACCCCGGGGCGCCAAAAACATTCAGTACTTC.

This clone was detected only a few times. This rearrangement joins TRBV29-1 to TRBJ2-5; a weak D match, TRBD1 (6 bases). The J call may be in error: the DNA end matches TRBJ2-7 better. This CDR3 spans 16 amino acids. Germline V gene sequence: CDR1 SQVTM, CDR2 ANQGSEA. CDR3 coding DNA: TGCAGCGTCTCGGCAAAAAGGACCGGGACAAACTACGAGCAGTACTTC. It translates to CSVSAKRTGTNYEQYF.

This clone was counted a few times. The chain carries TRBV4-3 and TRBJ1-2, with D possibly being TRBD1 (6 bases). CDR1 and CDR2 (germline): LGHNA, YSLEER. Trimming cost V 1 base and J 7 bases, with 13 bases left between them. The CDR3 has 14 amino acids. The CDR3 here is CASSQVGGAGGYTF. The CDR3 DNA follows: TGCGCCAGCAGCCAAGTAGGGGGGGCCGGTGGCTACACCTTC.

The sample holds a few counts of this clone. This chain uses TRBV4-3 with TRBJ2-4; D remains ambiguous. V lost 1 base and J lost 0, with 7 bases in between. CDR1 and CDR2 (germline): LGHNA, YSLEER. The CDR3 totals 15 residues. The CDR3 reads CASSQVGLAKNIQYF. Written as DNA, the CDR3 is TGCGCCAGCAGCCAAGTGGGGTTAGCCAAAAACATTCAGTACTTC.

The chain joins TRBV29-1 to TRBJ2-1; D ambiguous. Germline-derived CDR1 and CDR2 are SQVTM and ANQGSEA. This CDR3 is built from 13 residues. Trimming left V 7 bases short and J 4 bases short, with 14 bases between. CDR3 DNA sequence: TGCAGCGCCGAAGGTCTTCATTACAATGAGCAGTTCTTC. This gives the protein CSAEGLHYNEQFF.

The gene calls are TRBV5-1 and TRBJ1-2, with 9 bases that match TRBD1. V gave up 2 bases and J gave up 9 bases; unmatched junction bases: 5. The CDR3 has 13 amino acids. Per germline, CDR1 SGHRS and CDR2 YFSETQ. For the CDR3, the DNA is TGCGCCAGCAGCTTACAGGGGGCGGAAAGCTACACCTTC. Amino acid sequence: CASSLQGAESYTF.

The table lists this clone with a few counts. This chain uses TRBV7-9 with TRBJ2-7; TRBD2 agrees at 11 bases. V lost 5 bases to trimming and J lost 3 bases; unmatched junction nucleotides: 18. Germline CDR1 is SEHNR and CDR2 is FQNEAQ (reference sequence). The CDR3 consists of 19 residues. Written as DNA, the CDR3 is TGTGCCAGCAGCAGGGGGATTCTACCGGGACTAGCGGACGTCTACGAGCAGTACTTC. This codes for CASSRGILPGLADVYEQYF.

The chain joins TRBV2 to TRBJ2-1; D is undetermined. The CDR3 totals 13 residues. From germline, CDR1 is SNHLY and CDR2 FYNNEI. V lost 7 bases and J lost 0, with 7 bases in between. The CDR3 region has the DNA TGTGCCAGCATAAGGAGCTCCTACAATGAGCAGTTCTTC. Its protein is CASIRSSYNEQFF. Full variable domain (rest looked up from reference TRBV2 and TRBJ2-1): EPEVTQTPSHQVTQMGQEVILRCVPISNHLYFYWYRQILGQKVEFLVSFYNNEISEKSEIFDDQFSVERPDGSNFTLKIRSTKLEDSAMYFCASIRSSYNEQFFGPGTRLTVL.

This clone was seen a few times. The CDR3 sequence is CASSGLVNYNEQFF. CDR3 in DNA: TGTGCCAGCTCGGGACTAGTGAACTACAATGAGCAGTTCTTC. The chain joins TRBV19 to TRBJ2-1; 8 bases are shared with TRBD2. The CDR3 is 14 amino acids. Trimming took 9 bases from V and 3 from J; bases not matched to a gene: 7. Germline V gives CDR1 LNHDA, CDR2 SQIVND (reference sequence).

This clone occurred a few times. The rearrangement uses TRBV28 and TRBJ2-1; D is ambiguous. Germline CDR1 is MDHEN and CDR2 is SYDVKM. The V end lost 6 bases, the J end lost 6 bases, and 12 bases lay between the germline ends. The CDR3 length is 13 residues. CDR3 nucleotide sequence: TGTGCCAGCAGCCCACCTTCAGTCAATGAGCAGTTCTTC. It encodes CASSPPSVNEQFF. Filled out from reference TRBV28 and TRBJ2-1, the complete variable domain reads DVKVTQSSRYLVKRTGEKVFLECVQDMDHENMFWYRQDPGLGLRLIYFSYDVKMKEKGDIPEGYSVSREKKERFSLILESASTNQTSMYLCASSPPSVNEQFFGPGTRLTVL.

The chain joins TRBV5-1 to TRBJ2-1, with 7 bases that match TRBD2. This CDR3 is 12 amino acids long. The germline gives CDR1 SGHRS, CDR2 YFSETQ. V trimming: 1 base; J trimming: 10 bases; junction bases outside the gene matches: 2. The DNA for the CDR3 is TGCGCCAGCAGCTTGTATAGCGGGGAGCAGTTCTTC. Residues: CASSLYSGEQFF.

Only a few counts were recorded for this clone. The chain employs TRBV18 and TRBJ2-7; 9 positions agree with TRBD2. V was pared by 2 bases and J by 3 bases, with 2 bases of the junction left unmatched. Germline lookup yields CDR1 KGHSH and CDR2 LQKENI. There are 14 residues in the CDR3. CDR3 residues: CASSPGTSRYEQYF. DNA for the CDR3: TGTGCCAGCTCACCAGGGACTAGCCGCTACGAGCAGTACTTC.

This clone turned up a few times. This chain joins TRBV9 and TRBJ2-5, with 9 bases aligning to TRBD2. V lost 0 bases and J lost 3; bases outside the gene matches: 12. CDR1 and CDR2 (germline): SGDLS, YYNGEE. The CDR3 covers 18 residues. The CDR3 DNA follows: TGTGCCAGCAGCGTAGGGGTGTCTAGCGGGGCACTTAAAGAGACCCAGTACTTC. It yields the protein CASSVGVSSGALKETQYF.

The chain is built from TRBV5-1 and TRBJ1-1, with D hard to call. The CDR3 runs 14 residues. The V gene's germline CDR1 is SGHRS and CDR2 YFSETQ. V lost 2 bases and J 0 bases, leaving 8 bases between the germline ends. The CDR3 loop is CASSLWDLNTEAFF. The DNA for the CDR3 is TGCGCCAGCAGCTTATGGGATCTGAACACTGAAGCTTTCTTT.

The chain combines TRBV5-1 with TRBJ2-7, with D possibly being TRBD1 (6 bases). This CDR3 has 16 amino acids. Trimming removed 4 bases from V and 7 bases from J, with 24 bases in between. The germline gives CDR1 SGHRS, CDR2 YFSETQ. CDR3 sequence: CASSGPGAFGTQEQYF. The CDR3 nucleotides are TGCGCCAGCAGCGGCCCAGGGGCATTCGGCACGCAAGAGCAGTACTTC.

The chain carries TRBV7-9 and TRBJ2-7; D unresolved. Germline values: CDR1 SEHNR, CDR2 FQNEAQ (reference sequence). The germline V and J ends were trimmed by 4 bases and 6 bases, with 16 bases remaining between them. The CDR3 covers 14 residues. As DNA, the CDR3 is TGTGCCAGCAGCTCTGGTGCCAGGTTGACCGAGCAGTACTTC. Its protein product is CASSSGARLTEQYF.